The 10 T cell receptor beta chains below come from one sample, sequenced in a study of blood T cell repertoires in COVID-19 (TCRdb year 2020). Libraries were constructed by the immunoSEQ multiplex PCR assay. TCRdb stores this immuneACCESS table with in-frame sequences only. Part of the clones is absent; in the studies checked, under half of the shortfall reflects unresolved V genes, and no reason is known for the rest. The sample table shows about 210,000 clones, and approximately 78% are seen once. The ten top clones hold 9.2% of the sample. Sequencing was performed on PBMCs or T cells enriched from blood (not recorded which). Receptors were obtained from a man in his forties who had recovered from COVID-19.

The V and J genes are TRBV5-1 and TRBJ2-5; possible D gene TRBD1, 5 bases. The V end lost 4 bases, the J end lost 1 base, and 8 bases lay between the germline ends. CDR1 and CDR2 from the germline V gene are SGHRS and YFSETQ. This CDR3 has 13 residues. The CDR3 here is CASSRGIQETQYF. The CDR3 DNA is TGCGCCAGCAGCAGGGGAATCCAAGAGACCCAGTACTTC.

The sample holds a few counts of this clone. This sequence joins TRBV5-1 and TRBJ1-1; possible D gene TRBD1, 6 bases. This CDR3 is 12 amino acids long. Between the trimmed V and J ends, which lost 10 bases and 7 bases, there was a span of 17 bases. Per the germline V gene, CDR1 is SGHRS and CDR2 is YFSETQ. The CDR3 loop is CASQGTGNEAFF. Here the CDR3 DNA reads TGCGCCTCACAGGGTACGGGCAATGAAGCTTTCTTT.

With regard to this clone: Other DNA sequences in this sample translate to the same CDR3. V and J are TRBV7-3 and TRBJ2-1; TRBD2 aligns across 16 bases. Trimming at V came to 1 base and at J to 7 bases, leaving 7 bases not matched to a gene. The CDR3 length is 18 residues. The germline V gene has CDR1 SGHTA and CDR2 FQGTGA. For the CDR3, the DNA is TGTGCCAGCAGCTTAATGGCCGGGACTAGCGGGAGGGGGAATGAGCAGTTCTTC. This sequence encodes CASSLMAGTSGRGNEQFF.

The chain joins TRBV7-2 to TRBJ2-7; 7 nucleotides align to TRBD1. The CDR3 length is 15 residues. From germline, CDR1 is SGHTA and CDR2 FQGNSA. Trimming cost V 6 bases and J 0 bases; bases outside gene matches: 8. CDR3 nucleotide sequence: TGTGCCAGCAGGGGGACAGTTCTTAACTCCTACGAGCAGTACTTC. Protein sequence: CASRGTVLNSYEQYF.

In this sample, this clone turned up a few times. This chain links TRBV30 with TRBJ1-1, with 7 positions matching TRBD1. Germline V gene data show CDR1 as GTSNPN and CDR2 as SVGIG (reference sequence). V lost 0 bases and J lost 0; bases outside the gene matches: 16. The CDR3 length is 19 residues. The CDR3 sequence is CAWSVAYRGEVGMNTEAFF. Written as DNA, the CDR3 is TGTGCCTGGAGTGTAGCTTACAGGGGTGAAGTTGGTATGAACACTGAAGCTTTCTTT.

This clone was observed a handful of times. This sequence joins TRBV19 and TRBJ1-2; D not certain. CDR1 is LNHDA, CDR2 SQIVND, per germline (reference sequence). V lost 4 bases and J 4 bases, leaving 10 bases between the germline ends. The CDR3 sequence is 13 residues long. The CDR3 reads CASSTGRIYGYTF. CDR3 DNA: TGTGCCAGTAGTACCGGCAGGATCTATGGCTACACCTTC. The entire variable domain, with the rest obtained from reference TRBV19 and TRBJ1-2, is as follows: DGGITQSPKYLFRKEGQNVTLSCEQNLNHDAMYWYRQDPGQGLRLIYYSQIVNDFQKGDIAEGYSVSREKKESFPLTVTSAQKNPTAFYLCASSTGRIYGYTFGSGTRLTVV.

CDR3 region: CASSVRPGTMVSYEQYF. As DNA, the CDR3 is TGTGCCAGCAGCGTCCGACCCGGGACAATGGTCTCCTACGAGCAGTACTTC. This chain uses TRBV9 with TRBJ2-7; the D gene is possibly TRBD1 (6 bases). Trimming left V 2 bases short and J 0 bases short, with 18 bases between. CDR1 and CDR2 from the germline V gene are SGDLS and YYNGEE. This CDR3 is built from 17 residues.

The chain recombines TRBV19 with TRBJ2-2; no firm D call. This CDR3 spans 14 amino acids. Germline assignment: CDR1 LNHDA and CDR2 SQIVND (reference sequence). Deletions cut 4 bases from V and 2 bases from J, with 8 bases between. The CDR3 DNA sequence: TGTGCCAGTAGTACAGTCAGTAACACCGGGGAGCTGTTTTTT. This gives the protein CASSTVSNTGELFF. The variable domain in full, completed from reference TRBV19 and TRBJ2-2, reads DGGITQSPKYLFRKEGQNVTLSCEQNLNHDAMYWYRQDPGQGLRLIYYSQIVNDFQKGDIAEGYSVSREKKESFPLTVTSAQKNPTAFYLCASSTVSNTGELFFGEGSRLTVL.

The chain joins TRBV13 to TRBJ2-5; 11 positions match TRBD2. The J segment lost 2 bases and the V segment lost 0 bases, leaving 2 bases of the junction unmatched. Germline CDR1 and CDR2: PRHDT and FYEKMQ (reference sequence). This CDR3 is 16 amino acids long. DNA of the CDR3: TGTGCCAGCAGCTTAGGACTAGCGGGGGAACAAGAGACCCAGTACTTC. Protein sequence: CASSLGLAGEQETQYF.

This clone has just a few counts. The chain links TRBV30 to TRBJ1-2, with D uncertain. There are 14 residues in the CDR3. V dropped 3 bases and J dropped 3 bases, with 14 bases sitting between them. Germline-derived CDR1 and CDR2 are GTSNPN and SVGIG (reference sequence). CDR3 sequence (DNA): TGTGCCTGGAGACTTGGTAGAGCTGACTATGGCTACACCTTC. Protein sequence: CAWRLGRADYGYTF.